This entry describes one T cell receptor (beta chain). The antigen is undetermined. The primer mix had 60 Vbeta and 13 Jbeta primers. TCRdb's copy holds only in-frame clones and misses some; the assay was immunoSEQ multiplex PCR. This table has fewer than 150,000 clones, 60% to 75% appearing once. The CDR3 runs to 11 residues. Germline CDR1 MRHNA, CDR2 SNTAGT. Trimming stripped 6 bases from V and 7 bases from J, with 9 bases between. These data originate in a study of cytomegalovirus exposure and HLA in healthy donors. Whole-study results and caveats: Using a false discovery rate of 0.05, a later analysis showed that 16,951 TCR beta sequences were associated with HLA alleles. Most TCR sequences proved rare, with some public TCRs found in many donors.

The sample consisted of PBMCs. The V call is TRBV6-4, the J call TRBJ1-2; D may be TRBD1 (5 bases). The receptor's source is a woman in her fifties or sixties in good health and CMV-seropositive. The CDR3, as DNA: TGTGCCAGCAGGGGGGGTCGTGGCTACACCTTC. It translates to CASRGGRGYTF.